One sample yielded the 22 T cell receptor beta chains listed below, sequenced in a study of blood T cell repertoires in COVID-19. Clones were sequenced by immunoSEQ multiplex PCR, and TCRdb holds only the in-frame ones, with some missing. In the table there are about 230,000 clones, around 80% of which are singletons. Sample: PBMCs or T cells enriched from blood (not recorded which). The receptors were gathered from a man in his sixties who had recovered from COVID-19.

The V and J genes are TRBV29-1 and TRBJ2-4; weak D call: TRBD1 (5 bases). CDR1 SQVTM and CDR2 ANQGSEA come from the germline V gene. Trimming shortened V by 3 bases and J by 8 bases, and 17 bases separated the two germline ends. The CDR3 has 14 amino acids. CDR3 in DNA: TGCAGCGTTGAGACGGGCAGGGCCCGGGACATTCAGTACTTC. This codes for CSVETGRARDIQYF.

This rearrangement joins TRBV7-3 to TRBJ2-1; 7 bases map to TRBD2. The CDR3 length is 15 residues. Germline V lookup: CDR1 SGHTA, CDR2 FQGTGA. Losses at the gene ends were 2 bases for V and 7 bases for J; bases not matched to a gene: 8. The CDR3 bases are TGTGCCAGCAGCTTAGGCGGGAGCGGCGGGAATGAGCAGTTCTTC. This gives the protein CASSLGGSGGNEQFF.

The chain links TRBV5-4 to TRBJ2-5, with 13 bases identical to TRBD2. The CDR3 covers 16 residues. The germline V gene has CDR1 SGHNT and CDR2 YYREEE (reference sequence). Trimming took 4 bases from V and 6 from J; bases not matched to a gene: 9. The CDR3 is CASSPTSGGNQKTQYF. The CDR3 nucleotides read TGTGCCAGCAGCCCGACTAGCGGGGGGAACCAGAAGACCCAGTACTTC.

The chain employs TRBV6-5 and TRBJ1-6; 8 bases are shared with TRBD1. Germline V gene data show CDR1 as MNHEY and CDR2 as SVGAGI. CDR3 length equals 15 residues. The trim removed 6 bases at V and 7 bases at J, leaving 8 bases unmatched. This CDR3 is CASRPGQGLNSPLHF. The DNA for the CDR3 is TGTGCCAGCAGGCCTGGACAGGGTTTGAATTCACCCCTCCACTTT.

V gene TRBV7-8 combines with J gene TRBJ1-2, with 8 nucleotides matching TRBD1. After removal of 8 bases from V and 4 bases from J, the junction contained 6 bases not matched to a gene. This CDR3 comprises 13 residues. Germline assignment: CDR1 SGHVS and CDR2 FQNEAQ. In nucleotides, the CDR3 is TGTGCCAGCCGCCGGGACAGGCGCTATGGCTACACCTTC. Encoded protein: CASRRDRRYGYTF.

This chain links TRBV30 with TRBJ1-1, with D unclear. V gave up 0 bases and J gave up 3 bases, with 8 bases separating them. The CDR3 is 13 residues long. Germline V CDR1 and CDR2: GTSNPN, SVGIG (reference sequence). The CDR3 here is CAWSVSADTEAFF. CDR3 in DNA: TGTGCCTGGAGTGTAAGTGCAGACACTGAAGCTTTCTTT. Using reference TRBV30 and TRBJ1-1 for the parts outside the CDR3, the full variable domain is SQTIHQWPATLVQPVGSPLSLECTVEGTSNPNLYWYRQAAGRGLQLLFYSVGIGQISSEVPQNLSASRPQDRQFILSSKKLLLSDSGFYLCAWSVSADTEAFFGQGTRLTVV.

The gene calls are TRBV3-1 (or the pseudogene TRBV3-2) and TRBJ1-5, with D perhaps matching TRBD1 (5 bases). Germline loops: CDR1 LGHDT, CDR2 YNNKEL (reference sequence). This CDR3 contains 14 residues. V dropped 2 bases and J dropped 9 bases, with 14 bases sitting between them. CDR3 protein: CASSQLGGGGPQHF. The DNA for the CDR3 is TGTGCCAGCAGCCAATTGGGCGGGGGAGGGCCCCAGCATTTT.

V gene TRBV7-2 combines with J gene TRBJ1-1; D remains unclear. The CDR3 sequence is 15 residues long. Germline V lookup: CDR1 SGHTA, CDR2 FQGNSA. V lost 3 bases, J lost 7 bases, and 18 bases lay in between. The CDR3 sequence: CASSFSRVILDEAFF. CDR3 sequence (DNA): TGTGCCAGCAGCTTCAGCCGGGTCATCCTAGATGAAGCTTTCTTT.

The CDR3 loop reads CASIGQINYGYTF. CDR3 DNA: TGTGCCAGCATTGGACAGATTAACTATGGCTACACCTTC. The V and J genes are TRBV6-5 and TRBJ1-2; TRBD1 is a possible D gene (6 bases). CDR1 and CDR2 from the germline V gene are MNHEY and SVGAGI. CDR3 length: 13 residues. V was clipped by 7 bases and J by 1 base, with 10 bases between them.

J is TRBJ1-6 and V is TRBV11-3; 8 bases line up with TRBD1. The CDR3 covers 16 residues. J lost 1 base, V lost 5 bases, and 4 bases had no gene match. The germline CDR1 and CDR2 sequences are SGHNT and YENEEA. This CDR3 reads CASSLRGLSYNSPLHF. The CDR3 nucleotides read TGTGCCAGCAGCCTCAGGGGGCTTTCCTATAATTCACCCCTCCACTTT.

The V and J genes are TRBV6-5 and TRBJ1-6, with D hard to call. This CDR3 is built from 15 residues. The ends were cut back, 5 bases at V and 9 bases at J, with 17 bases in the middle. Per the germline V gene, CDR1 is MNHEY and CDR2 is SVGAGI. CDR3 in DNA: TGTGCCAGCAGTCGTCAAGTTTTGGGAGTTTCACCCCTCCACTTT. Its protein product is CASSRQVLGVSPLHF.

There are a few counts of this clone. The rearrangement joins TRBV6-5 to TRBJ1-2; D call uncertain. Trimming removed 6 bases from V and 4 bases from J, with 12 bases in between. Germline CDR1 is MNHEY and CDR2 is SVGAGI. This CDR3 contains 13 residues. DNA of the CDR3: TGTGCCAGCAGAAGCCCTGCCGGCTATGGCTACACCTTC. Its translation: CASRSPAGYGYTF.

V and J are TRBV18 and TRBJ1-2, with D tentatively TRBD1 (6 bases). V was shortened by 5 bases and J by 3 bases, with 19 bases between the two germline ends. The CDR3 has 16 amino acids. The germline V gene has CDR1 KGHSH and CDR2 LQKENI. The CDR3: CASSSQTGGGDYGYTF. In DNA form, the CDR3 reads TGTGCCAGCTCATCTCAGACGGGGGGCGGGGACTATGGCTACACCTTC.

The chain links TRBV11-3 to TRBJ1-1; D uncertain. The germline V and J ends were trimmed by 1 base and 0 bases, with 9 bases remaining between them. Germline-derived CDR1 and CDR2 are SGHNT and YENEEA. The CDR3 is 15 residues long. CDR3 in amino acids: CASSLGESMNTEAFF. CDR3 DNA: TGTGCCAGCAGCTTAGGGGAGTCCATGAACACTGAAGCTTTCTTT.

This chain joins TRBV7-9 and TRBJ1-5; a weak D match, TRBD1 (6 bases). The germline V and J ends were trimmed by 6 bases and 4 bases, with 10 bases remaining between them. Germline CDR1 SEHNR, CDR2 FQNEAQ (reference sequence). The CDR3 is made up of 13 amino acids. Here the CDR3 reads CASSPDRNQPQHF. CDR3 in DNA: TGTGCCAGCAGTCCCGACAGGAATCAGCCCCAGCATTTT.

V gene TRBV19 combines with J gene TRBJ2-2, with D possibly being TRBD2 (6 bases). Germline CDR1 LNHDA, CDR2 SQIVND (reference sequence). V lost 6 bases to trimming and J lost 0 bases, with 11 bases between them. This CDR3 comprises 15 residues. The CDR3 region is CASREGPANTGELFF. For the CDR3, the DNA is TGTGCCAGTAGGGAGGGACCCGCGAACACCGGGGAGCTGTTTTTT.

This clone occurred a few times. The chain links TRBV6-5 to TRBJ2-3, with 12 bases lining up with TRBD1. This CDR3 comprises 16 residues. CDR1 and CDR2 from the germline V gene are MNHEY and SVGAGI. The junction had 3 bases not matched to a gene; V was cut back by 4 bases and J by 1 base. The CDR3 here is CASSLGQGAGTDTQYF. As DNA, the CDR3 is TGTGCCAGCAGTTTGGGACAGGGGGCAGGCACAGATACGCAGTATTTT.

V usage is TRBV5-1 and J usage is TRBJ2-2; D unresolved. V was shortened by 2 bases and J by 1 base, with 9 bases between the two germline ends. CDR3 length: 15 amino acids. The germline gives CDR1 SGHRS, CDR2 YFSETQ. DNA for the CDR3: TGCGCCAGCAGCTTACACCCCAAGAACACCGGGGAGCTGTTTTTT. Protein: CASSLHPKNTGELFF. The complete variable domain, with remaining parts taken from reference TRBV5-1 and TRBJ2-2, reads KAGVTQTPRYLIKTRGQQVTLSCSPISGHRSVSWYQQTPGQGLQFLFEYFSETQRNKGNFPGRFSGRQFSNSRSEMNVSTLELGDSALYLCASSLHPKNTGELFFGEGSRLTVL.

The rearrangement joins TRBV15 to TRBJ1-2, with a possible D match to TRBD1 (6 bases). The CDR3 has 14 residues. The V gene's germline CDR1 is LNHNV and CDR2 YYDKDF (reference sequence). V was clipped by 9 bases and J by 1 base, with 15 bases between them. In nucleotides, the CDR3 is TGTGCCACGGGGGGGGCGGCAATTAACTATGGCTACACCTTC. This translates into CATGGAAINYGYTF.

The chain joins TRBV11-3 to TRBJ2-4; the D gene is possibly TRBD2 (5 bases). Germline CDR1 SGHNT, CDR2 YENEEA. The CDR3 covers 14 residues. The V end was cut by 4 bases, the J end by 8 bases, with 15 bases between. The CDR3, as DNA: TGTGCCAGCAGCTATGGACGGGGTTGGGACATTCAGTACTTC. Its translation: CASSYGRGWDIQYF.

This chain joins TRBV9 and TRBJ2-3; a weak D match, TRBD1 (8 bases). V shed 0 bases and J shed 0 bases, with 17 bases lying between them. This CDR3 contains 18 residues. Germline V CDR1 and CDR2: SGDLS, YYNGEE. The chain's CDR3 is CASSVASGRDRSTDTQYF. The CDR3 nucleotides are TGTGCCAGCAGCGTAGCTTCGGGGAGGGACAGGAGCACAGATACGCAGTATTTT.

V and J are TRBV7-2 and TRBJ2-2, with D possibly TRBD1 on 5 matching bases. The CDR3 consists of 13 residues. The V end lost 5 bases, the J end lost 6 bases, and 10 bases lay between the germline ends. Germline V CDR1 and CDR2: SGHTA, FQGNSA. The CDR3 coding sequence is TGTGCCAGCAGCCCTCTGGGGCCCGGGGAGCTGTTTTTT. This translates into CASSPLGPGELFF.